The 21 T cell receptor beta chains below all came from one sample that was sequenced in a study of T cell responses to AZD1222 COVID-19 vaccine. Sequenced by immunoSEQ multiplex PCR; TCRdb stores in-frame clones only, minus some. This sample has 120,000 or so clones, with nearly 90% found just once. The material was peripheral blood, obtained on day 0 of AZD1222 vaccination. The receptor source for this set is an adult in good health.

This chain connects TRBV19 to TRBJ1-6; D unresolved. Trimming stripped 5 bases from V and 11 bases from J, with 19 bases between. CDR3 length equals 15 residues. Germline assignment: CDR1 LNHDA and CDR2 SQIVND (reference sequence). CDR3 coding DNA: TGTGCCAGTAGTCAGTCATCAAATCGACGGGCACCCCTCCACTTT. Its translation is CASSQSSNRRAPLHF.

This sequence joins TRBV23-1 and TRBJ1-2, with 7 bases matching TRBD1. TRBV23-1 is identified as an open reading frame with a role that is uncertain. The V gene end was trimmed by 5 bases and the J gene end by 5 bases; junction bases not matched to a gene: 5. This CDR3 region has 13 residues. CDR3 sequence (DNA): TGCGCCAGCAGTTGGAGGGGGCATTATGGCTACACCTTC. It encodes CASSWRGHYGYTF.

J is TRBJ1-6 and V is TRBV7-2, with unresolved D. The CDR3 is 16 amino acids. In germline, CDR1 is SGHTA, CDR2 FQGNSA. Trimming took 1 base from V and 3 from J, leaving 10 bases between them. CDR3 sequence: CASSLVSGDYNSPLHF. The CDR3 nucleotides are TGTGCCAGCAGCTTAGTATCCGGGGACTATAATTCACCCCTCCACTTT. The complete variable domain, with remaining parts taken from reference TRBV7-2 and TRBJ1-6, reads GAGVSQSPSNKVTEKGKDVELRCDPISGHTALYWYRQSLGQGLEFLIYFQGNSAPDKSGLPSDRFSAERTGGSVSTLTIQRTQQEDSAVYLCASSLVSGDYNSPLHFGNGTRLTVT.

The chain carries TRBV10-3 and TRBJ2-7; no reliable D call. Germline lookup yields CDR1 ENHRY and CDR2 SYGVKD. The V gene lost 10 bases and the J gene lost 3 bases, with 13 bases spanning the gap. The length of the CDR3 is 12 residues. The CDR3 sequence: CATSDAVYEQYF. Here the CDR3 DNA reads TGTGCCACCTCCGACGCAGTCTACGAGCAGTACTTC.

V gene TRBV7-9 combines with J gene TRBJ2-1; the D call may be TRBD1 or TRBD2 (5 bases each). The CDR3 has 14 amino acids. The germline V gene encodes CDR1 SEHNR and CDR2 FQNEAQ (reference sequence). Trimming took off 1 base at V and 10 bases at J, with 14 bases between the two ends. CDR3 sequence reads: CASSLVGLGVEQFF. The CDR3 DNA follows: TGTGCCAGCAGCTTAGTGGGGTTGGGGGTAGAGCAGTTCTTC.

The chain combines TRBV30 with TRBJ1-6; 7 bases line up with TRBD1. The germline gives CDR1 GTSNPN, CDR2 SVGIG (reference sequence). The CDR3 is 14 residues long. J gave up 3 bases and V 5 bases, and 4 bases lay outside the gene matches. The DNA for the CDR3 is TGTGCCTGGGGGGGACAGTTCTATAATTCACCCCTCCACTTT. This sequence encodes CAWGGQFYNSPLHF.

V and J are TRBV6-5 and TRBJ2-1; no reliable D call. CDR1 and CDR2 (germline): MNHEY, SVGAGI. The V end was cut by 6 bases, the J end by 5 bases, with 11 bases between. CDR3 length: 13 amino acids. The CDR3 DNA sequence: TGTGCCAGCAGAGGGCAGCTTGACAATGAGCAGTTCTTC. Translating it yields CASRGQLDNEQFF.

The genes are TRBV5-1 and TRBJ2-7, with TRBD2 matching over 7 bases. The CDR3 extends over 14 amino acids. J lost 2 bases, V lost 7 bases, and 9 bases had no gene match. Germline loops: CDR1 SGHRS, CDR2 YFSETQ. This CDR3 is CASGTGEGTYEQYF. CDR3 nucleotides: TGCGCCAGCGGCACCGGGGAGGGAACCTACGAGCAGTACTTC.

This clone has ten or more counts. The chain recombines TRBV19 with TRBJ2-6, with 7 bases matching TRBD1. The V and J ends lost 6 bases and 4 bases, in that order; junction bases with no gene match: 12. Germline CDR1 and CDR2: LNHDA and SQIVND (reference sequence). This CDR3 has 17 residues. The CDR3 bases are TGTGCCAGTAGACAACAGGGGCCCGGCGGGGGGGCCAACGTCCTGACTTTC. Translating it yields CASRQQGPGGGANVLTF.

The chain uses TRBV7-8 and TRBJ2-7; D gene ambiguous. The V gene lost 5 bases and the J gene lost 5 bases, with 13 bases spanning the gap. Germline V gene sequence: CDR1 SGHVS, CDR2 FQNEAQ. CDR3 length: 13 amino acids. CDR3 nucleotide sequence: TGTGCCAGCAGCAATTATAACACCGACGAGCAGTACTTC. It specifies CASSNYNTDEQYF.

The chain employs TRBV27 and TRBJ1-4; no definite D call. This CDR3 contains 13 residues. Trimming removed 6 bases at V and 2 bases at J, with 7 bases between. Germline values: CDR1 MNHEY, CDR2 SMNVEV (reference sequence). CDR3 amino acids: CASSVWTNEKLFF. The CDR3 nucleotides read TGTGCCAGCAGCGTGTGGACTAATGAAAAACTGTTTTTT.

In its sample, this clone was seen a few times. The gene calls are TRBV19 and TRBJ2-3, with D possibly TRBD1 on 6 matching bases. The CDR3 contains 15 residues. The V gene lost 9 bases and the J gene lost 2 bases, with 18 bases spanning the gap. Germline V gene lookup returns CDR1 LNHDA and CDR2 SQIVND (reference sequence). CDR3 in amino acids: CASTRTGIPTDTQYF. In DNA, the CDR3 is TGTGCCAGCACACGAACAGGGATCCCCACAGATACGCAGTATTTT.

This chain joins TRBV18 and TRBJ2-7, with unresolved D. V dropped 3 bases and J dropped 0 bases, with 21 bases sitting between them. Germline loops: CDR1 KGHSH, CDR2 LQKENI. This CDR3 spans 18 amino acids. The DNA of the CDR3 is TGTGCCAGCTCACCCGCCCGCATACTCACAAAAAGCTCCTACGAGCAGTACTTC. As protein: CASSPARILTKSSYEQYF.

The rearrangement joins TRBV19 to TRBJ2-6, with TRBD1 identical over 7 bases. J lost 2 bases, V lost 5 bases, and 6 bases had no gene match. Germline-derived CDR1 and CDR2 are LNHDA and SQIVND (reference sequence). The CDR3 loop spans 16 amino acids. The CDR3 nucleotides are TGTGCCAGTAGTCAAGTACAGGGGACTGGGGCCAACGTCCTGACTTTC. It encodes CASSQVQGTGANVLTF.

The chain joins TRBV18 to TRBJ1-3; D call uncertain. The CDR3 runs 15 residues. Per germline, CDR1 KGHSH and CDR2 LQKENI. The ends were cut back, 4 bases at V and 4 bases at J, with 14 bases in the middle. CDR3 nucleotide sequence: TGTGCCAGCTCACGGCGGGGTAATTTCGGAAACACCATATATTTT. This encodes CASSRRGNFGNTIYF.

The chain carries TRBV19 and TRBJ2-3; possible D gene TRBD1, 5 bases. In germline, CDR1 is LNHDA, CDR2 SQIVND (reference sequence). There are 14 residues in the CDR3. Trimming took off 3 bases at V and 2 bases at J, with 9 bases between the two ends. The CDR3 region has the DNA TGTGCCAGTAGTATGGGGCAGTTCACAGATACGCAGTATTTT. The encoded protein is CASSMGQFTDTQYF. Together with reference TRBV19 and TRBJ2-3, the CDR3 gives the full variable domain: DGGITQSPKYLFRKEGQNVTLSCEQNLNHDAMYWYRQDPGQGLRLIYYSQIVNDFQKGDIAEGYSVSREKKESFPLTVTSAQKNPTAFYLCASSMGQFTDTQYFGPGTRLTVL.

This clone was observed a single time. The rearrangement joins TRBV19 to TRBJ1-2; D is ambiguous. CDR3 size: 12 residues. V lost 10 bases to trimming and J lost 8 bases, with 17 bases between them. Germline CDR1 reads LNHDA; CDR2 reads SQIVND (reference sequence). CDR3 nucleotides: TGTGCCAACCCACCGAGTACCCTGGGCTACACCTTC. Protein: CANPPSTLGYTF.

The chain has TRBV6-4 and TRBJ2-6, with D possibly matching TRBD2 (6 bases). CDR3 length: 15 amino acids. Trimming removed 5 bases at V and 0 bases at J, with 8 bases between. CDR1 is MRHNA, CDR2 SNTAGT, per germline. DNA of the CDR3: TGTGCCAGCAGTACTAGCCTCTCTGGGGCCAACGTCCTGACTTTC. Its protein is CASSTSLSGANVLTF.

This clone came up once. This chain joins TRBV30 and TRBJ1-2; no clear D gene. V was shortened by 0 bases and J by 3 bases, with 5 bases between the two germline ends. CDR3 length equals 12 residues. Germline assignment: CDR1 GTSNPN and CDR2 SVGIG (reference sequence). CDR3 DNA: TGTGCCTGGAGTGTACTTGACTATGGCTACACCTTC. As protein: CAWSVLDYGYTF.

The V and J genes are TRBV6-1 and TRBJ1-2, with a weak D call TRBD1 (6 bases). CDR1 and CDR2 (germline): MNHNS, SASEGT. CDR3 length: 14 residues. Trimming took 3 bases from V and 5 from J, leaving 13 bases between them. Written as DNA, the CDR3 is TGTGCCAGCAGTGATCTGGGACACAGATATGGCTACACCTTC. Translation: CASSDLGHRYGYTF.

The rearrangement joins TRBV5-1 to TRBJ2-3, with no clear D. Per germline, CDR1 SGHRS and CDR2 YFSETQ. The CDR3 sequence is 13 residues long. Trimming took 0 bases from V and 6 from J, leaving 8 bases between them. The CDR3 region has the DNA TGCGCCAGCAGCTTGGCCCCTGGGGATACGCAGTATTTT. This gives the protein CASSLAPGDTQYF.